Described below is a single T cell receptor beta chain sequence and its context. The record originates from a study of T cell responses to AZD1222 COVID-19 vaccine. Profiled with immunoSEQ multiplex PCR; TCRdb holds only in-frame clones, not every one. The sample includes 75,000 to 100,000 clones, under 90% of them seen just once. CDR3 length: 14 residues. Trimming at V came to 6 bases and at J to 6 bases, leaving 6 bases not matched to a gene. Germline CDR1 MNHEY, CDR2 SMNVEV (reference sequence). V usage is TRBV27 and J usage is TRBJ2-3; 10 nucleotides agree with TRBD1. This TCR came from an adult in good health. Here the sequenced sample was peripheral blood, taken on day 0 of AZD1222 vaccination. CDR3 in DNA: TGTGCCAGCAGCCGGACAGGGGGGGCCGATACGCAGTATTTT. It encodes CASSRTGGADTQYF.